A single sample is the source of the 22 T cell receptor beta chains below, sequenced in a study of a mutant IDH1 vaccine in newly diagnosed glioma. Sequencing used immunoSEQ multiplex PCR; TCRdb keeps in-frame clones, though not all of them. Among some 100,000 clones, about 80% were seen once, and the ten largest hold approximately 8%. Time point here: baseline, week 1 (first vaccination visit). Specified treatment: pre-vaccination baseline after standard-of-care therapy. The sequenced sample was PBMCs, obtained from a glioma patient treated with radiotherapy, temozolomide or both. Source of these receptors: a woman aged 45-59 years with glioma.

The V call is TRBV5-1, the J call TRBJ2-7; D ambiguous. V was pared by 1 base and J by 4 bases, with 9 bases between. The CDR3 extends over 13 amino acids. The germline CDR1 and CDR2 sequences are SGHRS and YFSETQ. CDR3 sequence: CASSLHPGYEQYF. CDR3 nucleotides: TGCGCCAGCAGCTTGCACCCCGGGTACGAGCAGTACTTC. Filled out from reference TRBV5-1 and TRBJ2-7, the complete variable domain reads KAGVTQTPRYLIKTRGQQVTLSCSPISGHRSVSWYQQTPGQGLQFLFEYFSETQRNKGNFPGRFSGRQFSNSRSEMNVSTLELGDSALYLCASSLHPGYEQYFGPGTRLTVT.

V gene TRBV6-1 combines with J gene TRBJ1-5; TRBD1 aligns across 8 bases. Germline CDR1 is MNHNS and CDR2 is SASEGT. This CDR3 is 15 amino acids long. The ends lost 7 bases at V and 4 bases at J; junction bases unmatched: 9. CDR3 loop: CASIPQGVRNQPQHF. For the CDR3, the DNA is TGTGCCAGCATTCCACAGGGGGTACGGAATCAGCCCCAGCATTTT.

This chain uses TRBV2 with TRBJ2-3; no definite D call. Germline V gene lookup returns CDR1 SNHLY and CDR2 FYNNEI. The CDR3 spans 17 residues. V shed 1 base and J shed 5 bases, with 19 bases lying between them. CDR3 sequence reads: CASSEDAQVIGGDTQYF. DNA for the CDR3: TGTGCCAGCAGTGAAGACGCGCAGGTGATCGGCGGAGATACGCAGTATTTT.

The V and J genes are TRBV5-4 and TRBJ2-7; TRBD1 is a possible D gene (5 bases). The germline V gene encodes CDR1 SGHNT and CDR2 YYREEE (reference sequence). CDR3 length equals 13 residues. The V end lost 4 bases, the J end lost 6 bases, and 14 bases lay between the germline ends. The CDR3 is CASSVDSTGEQYF. CDR3 nucleotides: TGTGCCAGCAGCGTCGACAGCACCGGCGAGCAGTACTTC.

This clone was found a few times. The chain uses TRBV7-9 and TRBJ1-2; no definite D call. Looked up from germline, CDR1 is SEHNR and CDR2 is FQNEAQ (reference sequence). The CDR3 is 12 amino acids. V was clipped by 1 base and J by 4 bases, with 4 bases between them. CDR3: CASSLGSYGYTF. For the CDR3, the DNA is TGTGCCAGCAGCTTAGGTTCCTATGGCTACACCTTC.

The gene calls are TRBV30 and TRBJ1-1; D might be TRBD1 (5 bases). Looked up from germline, CDR1 is GTSNPN and CDR2 is SVGIG (reference sequence). V was pared by 0 bases and J by 0 bases, with 8 bases between. The CDR3 sequence is 14 residues long. CDR3 residues: CAWSVQVVNTEAFF. The CDR3 nucleotides read TGTGCCTGGAGTGTACAGGTCGTGAACACTGAAGCTTTCTTT.

This chain links TRBV11-2 with TRBJ2-1; possible D gene TRBD1, 6 bases. The CDR3 is 13 amino acids. Trimming pared 0 bases from V and 7 bases from J, leaving 7 bases between. Per the germline V gene, CDR1 is SGHAT and CDR2 is FQNNGV. CDR3 in amino acids: CASSLERGNEQFF. In nucleotides, the CDR3 is TGTGCCAGCAGCTTAGAGAGGGGGAATGAGCAGTTCTTC.

The chain recombines TRBV4-1 with TRBJ1-4; D gene unclear. V lost 4 bases and J 3 bases, leaving 21 bases between the germline ends. The CDR3 is 18 residues long. The germline V gene encodes CDR1 MGHRA and CDR2 YSYEKL. This chain's CDR3 is CASSPNPVNNSPNEKLFF. DNA for the CDR3: TGCGCCAGCAGCCCCAACCCCGTCAACAATTCACCTAATGAAAAACTGTTTTTT.

This chain links TRBV7-9 with TRBJ1-1; D might be TRBD1 (5 bases). This CDR3 region has 15 residues. Trimming removed 5 bases from V and 2 bases from J, with 15 bases in between. Germline CDR1 reads SEHNR; CDR2 reads FQNEAQ (reference sequence). The CDR3 here is CASSHPGGRNTEAFF. In DNA, the CDR3 is TGTGCCAGCAGCCACCCGGGGGGGAGAAACACTGAAGCTTTCTTT.

The gene calls are TRBV7-2 and TRBJ1-5; D call uncertain. Looked up from germline, CDR1 is SGHTA and CDR2 is FQGNSA. Trimming pared 1 base from V and 7 bases from J, leaving 14 bases between. The CDR3 spans 15 residues. As DNA, the CDR3 is TGTGCCAGCAGCTTAGATCATACGACGGTGCAGCCCCAGCATTTT. The encoded protein is CASSLDHTTVQPQHF. The full variable domain, its missing parts supplied by reference TRBV7-2 and TRBJ1-5, is GAGVSQSPSNKVTEKGKDVELRCDPISGHTALYWYRQSLGQGLEFLIYFQGNSAPDKSGLPSDRFSAERTGGSVSTLTIQRTQQEDSAVYLCASSLDHTTVQPQHFGDGTRLSIL.

This clone was counted a single time. The chain is built from TRBV2 and TRBJ2-3; 8 bases are a match to TRBD2. After removal of 6 bases from V and 3 bases from J, the junction contained 8 bases not matched to a gene. Germline-derived CDR1 and CDR2 are SNHLY and FYNNEI. The CDR3 is 15 amino acids. CDR3 in DNA: TGTGCCAGCAGACTCGGGGGGGCCGGGACAGATACGCAGTATTTT. Its protein is CASRLGGAGTDTQYF.

V gene TRBV10-3 combines with J gene TRBJ2-1; 12 positions agree with TRBD2. The CDR3 is 15 amino acids. Germline lookup yields CDR1 ENHRY and CDR2 SYGVKD. V lost 6 bases, J lost 6 bases, and 6 bases stayed unmatched. The CDR3 coding sequence is TGTGCCATCAGCGATCTAGCGGGGGGGAGCAATGAGCAGTTCTTC. Amino acid sequence: CAISDLAGGSNEQFF.

This chain links TRBV6-4 with TRBJ1-6; D is ambiguous. The CDR3 spans 10 residues. V lost 7 bases and J lost 10, with 5 bases in between. Per germline, CDR1 MRHNA and CDR2 SNTAGT. The chain's CDR3 is CASTNSPLHF. The CDR3, as DNA: TGTGCCAGCACTAACTCACCCCTCCACTTT.

This rearrangement joins TRBV25-1 to TRBJ1-2, with TRBD1 identical over 8 bases. This CDR3 comprises 15 residues. Germline assignment: CDR1 MGHDK and CDR2 SYGVNS. V trimming: 5 bases; J trimming: 8 bases; junction bases outside the gene matches: 13. The CDR3 spells CASSQGQGPTFGYTF. The CDR3, as DNA: TGTGCCAGCAGTCAAGGACAGGGACCCACATTCGGCTACACCTTC.

This sequence joins TRBV19 and TRBJ1-5; D might be TRBD1 (6 bases). The ends were cut back, 8 bases at V and 11 bases at J, with 16 bases in the middle. The germline CDR1 and CDR2 sequences are LNHDA and SQIVND (reference sequence). The CDR3 length is 12 residues. The CDR3 here is CASGAGDLTQHF. In DNA, the CDR3 is TGTGCCAGTGGAGCAGGGGACTTGACCCAGCATTTT.

V gene TRBV28 combines with J gene TRBJ2-7; 7 bases agree with TRBD1. J lost 2 bases, V lost 5 bases, and 9 bases had no gene match. There are 15 residues in the CDR3. Germline V gives CDR1 MDHEN, CDR2 SYDVKM. CDR3 in amino acids: CASSGTGQLTYEQYF. In DNA, the CDR3 is TGTGCCAGCAGTGGAACGGGACAGCTTACCTACGAGCAGTACTTC.

The genes are TRBV10-1 and TRBJ2-3; D may correspond to TRBD1 or TRBD2 (5 bases each). The V gene lost 8 bases and the J gene lost 4 bases, with 7 bases spanning the gap. This CDR3 spans 11 amino acids. Per germline, CDR1 WNHNN and CDR2 SYGVQD (reference sequence). The CDR3 protein is CASGGSDTQYF. The DNA of the CDR3 is TGCGCCAGCGGGGGTTCAGATACGCAGTATTTT.

The chain uses TRBV6-1 and TRBJ2-3; 10 nucleotides agree with TRBD2. Germline V gene data show CDR1 as MNHNS and CDR2 as SASEGT. The CDR3 length is 14 residues. After removal of 10 bases from V and 7 bases from J, the junction contained 11 bases not matched to a gene. The CDR3 DNA is TGTGCCATGGCCCAAGCGGGGGGGCCGAATACGCAGTATTTT. This gives the protein CAMAQAGGPNTQYF.

The V and J genes are TRBV27 and TRBJ2-7, with a possible D match to TRBD2 (6 bases). The CDR3 is 15 amino acids. Per the germline V gene, CDR1 is MNHEY and CDR2 is SMNVEV (reference sequence). V lost 0 bases and J 7 bases, leaving 16 bases between the germline ends. This CDR3 is CASSLSRRGPWEQYF. DNA of the CDR3: TGTGCCAGCAGTTTATCCCGGCGGGGTCCTTGGGAGCAGTACTTC.

This chain links TRBV5-5 with TRBJ1-1; no reliable D call. CDR1 is SGHKS, CDR2 YYEKEE, per germline (reference sequence). The V end was cut by 3 bases, the J end by 1 base, with 19 bases between. This CDR3 is 17 amino acids long. The CDR3 protein is CASSWASVRSWNTEAFF. The CDR3 nucleotides read TGTGCCAGCAGCTGGGCTTCGGTCCGGTCGTGGAACACTGAAGCTTTCTTT.

The CDR3 nucleotides read TGTGCCAGCAGCTTGGGGGGCCAGCCCCAGCATTTT. Translating it yields CASSLGGQPQHF. V gene TRBV7-8 combines with J gene TRBJ1-5, with D perhaps TRBD1 (6 bases). Germline CDR1 and CDR2: SGHVS and FQNEAQ. V lost 3 bases to trimming and J lost 7 bases, with 7 bases between them. The CDR3 contains 12 residues.

The chain uses TRBV2 and TRBJ2-7; D ambiguous. Per the germline V gene, CDR1 is SNHLY and CDR2 is FYNNEI. Trimming shortened V by 0 bases and J by 7 bases, and 4 bases separated the two germline ends. CDR3 length equals 11 residues. Here the CDR3 reads CASSEAWEQYF. CDR3 DNA sequence: TGTGCCAGCAGTGAAGCTTGGGAGCAGTACTTC.